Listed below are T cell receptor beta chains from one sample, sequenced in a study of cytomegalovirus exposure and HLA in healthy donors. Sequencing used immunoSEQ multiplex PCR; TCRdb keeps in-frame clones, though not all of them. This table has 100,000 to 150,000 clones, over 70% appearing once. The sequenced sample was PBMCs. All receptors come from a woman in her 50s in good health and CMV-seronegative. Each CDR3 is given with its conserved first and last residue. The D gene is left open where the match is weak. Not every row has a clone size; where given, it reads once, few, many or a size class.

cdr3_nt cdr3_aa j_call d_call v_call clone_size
TGCGCCAGCAGCCCCGGCGGGAATGAAGCTTTCTTT CASSPGGNEAFF TRBJ1-1 . TRBV5-1 few
TGTGCCAGCAGTGGCGAGCGGGAGAGCTACGAGCAGTACTTC CASSGERESYEQYF TRBJ2-7 TRBD2 TRBV2 .
TGTGCCAGCAGCCCTGGCGGGCCGTATGGCTACACCTTC CASSPGGPYGYTF TRBJ1-2 . TRBV28 .
TGTGCCCGGGACAGGGGAGGGGGAGATACGCAGTATTTT CARDRGGGDTQYF TRBJ2-3 TRBD1 TRBV2 .
TGTGCCAGCAGGAGACAGACGAGCACTGAAGCTTTCTTT CASRRQTSTEAFF TRBJ1-1 . TRBV28 .
TGTGCCATCAGTGAGTCTTTGTGGCAGGATAATTCACCCCTCCACTTT CAISESLWQDNSPLHF TRBJ1-6 . TRBV10-3 few
TGTGCCAGCAGCCAGGGACAGGGCTTGGGCACCGGGGAGCTGTTTTTT CASSQGQGLGTGELFF TRBJ2-2 TRBD1 TRBV4-2 .
TGTGCCTGGAGAGGCCTAGCGGGAGACACCGGGGAGCTGTTTTTT CAWRGLAGDTGELFF TRBJ2-2 TRBD2 TRBV30 .
TGTGCCAGCAGCTTAGTGGCGGTAGAGAGCACAGATACGCAGTATTTT CASSLVAVESTDTQYF TRBJ2-3 . TRBV7-2 .
TGTGCCAGTAGTGGCACGACTGAACAGCCCCAGCATTTT CASSGTTEQPQHF TRBJ1-5 . TRBV19 .
TGTGCCAGCAGCTTAGTGACTGGGAACACCGGGGAGCTGTTTTTT CASSLVTGNTGELFF TRBJ2-2 . TRBV7-2 .
TGTGCCAGCAGACCCACAGCTTCCTACGAGCAGTACTTC CASRPTASYEQYF TRBJ2-7 . TRBV28 .
TGTGCCAGTAGTATTTGGGCAGGCTTGGCTTTCTTT CASSIWAGLAFF TRBJ1-1 . TRBV19 .
TGTGCCAGCAGCGTCGAAGCTAGCGTTACCGGGGAGCTGTTTTTT CASSVEASVTGELFF TRBJ2-2 . TRBV9 .
TGTGCCAGCAGCGCGGGGATGAACACTGAAGCTTTCTTT CASSAGMNTEAFF TRBJ1-1 . TRBV9 .
TGTGCCAGCAGCCCCCGTAGATCATCCTACAATGAGCAGTTCTTC CASSPRRSSYNEQFF TRBJ2-1 . TRBV21-1 .
TGTGCCAGCAGCTTCGACAGGACTAGCGGGAGCAGGACCGGGGAGCTGTTTTTT CASSFDRTSGSRTGELFF TRBJ2-2 TRBD2 TRBV13 .
TGTGCCAGCAGTAAAACGACAGGGGCCCCTCAAGAGACCCAGTACTTC CASSKTTGAPQETQYF TRBJ2-5 TRBD1 TRBV25-1 few
TGTGCCAGCAGCGCGACAACAACTAATGAAAAACTGTTTTTT CASSATTTNEKLFF TRBJ1-4 . TRBV14 few
TGTGCCAGCAGGTACGGGGGGCAAGAGACCCAGTACTTC CASRYGGQETQYF TRBJ2-5 TRBD2 TRBV5-5 .
TGCGCCAGCAGCACGGGCCCGGGCACAGGTACGCAGTATTTT CASSTGPGTGTQYF TRBJ2-3 . TRBV5-1 .
TGTGCCAGTAGTATTGTAGCGGGAGCTAGCAATGAGCAGTTCTTC CASSIVAGASNEQFF TRBJ2-1 TRBD2 TRBV19 .
TGTGCCAGCAGCGTAGGAGCGGGAGGGCCTTACAATGAGCAGTTCTTC CASSVGAGGPYNEQFF TRBJ2-1 TRBD2 TRBV9 .
TGTGCCAGCAGCTTAGATCAAGTCACACCCTATGGCTACACCTTC CASSLDQVTPYGYTF TRBJ1-2 . TRBV11-2 .
TGTGCCAGCAGCTTATGGGGACAGGAGACGGCCCAAGAGACCCAGTACTTC CASSLWGQETAQETQYF TRBJ2-5 TRBD1 TRBV7-3 once
TGTGCCAGCAGAGAACAGGAGAACACTGAAGCTTTCTTT CASREQENTEAFF TRBJ1-1 . TRBV7-2 .
TGCGCCAGCAGCCCCCTAGCAGGGGGTTACGAGCAGTACTTC CASSPLAGGYEQYF TRBJ2-7 TRBD1 TRBV4-3 .
TGTGCCAGCAGCCAAGGGACTAGCGGGATACGCTCCTACAATGAGCAGTTCTTC CASSQGTSGIRSYNEQFF TRBJ2-1 TRBD2 TRBV4-2 .
TGCGCCAGCACCGCCCTTGGAGGTAATAGCGGATACAATGAGCAGTTCTTC CASTALGGNSGYNEQFF TRBJ2-1 . TRBV5-1 .
TGTGCCAGCAGCTTTTGGGAGCTGAACACTGAAGCTTTCTTT CASSFWELNTEAFF TRBJ1-1 . TRBV5-6 .
TGTTCCAGCAGCTTAGGACTTCTCTATGGCTACACCTTC CSSSLGLLYGYTF TRBJ1-2 . TRBV7-9 .
TGCGCCAGCAGCTCACAGGGGAACACTGAAGCTTTCTTT CASSSQGNTEAFF TRBJ1-1 . TRBV5-1 .
TGTGCCAGCAGCATCGACGAGACCCCTAGGTGGGAGCTGTTTTTT CASSIDETPRWELFF TRBJ2-2 . TRBV11-2 .
TGTGCCAGCAGTTCAGGACTAGCGGGAGGTACCGATGAGCAGTTCTTC CASSSGLAGGTDEQFF TRBJ2-1 TRBD2 TRBV27 .
TGTGCCAGCAGTTCCCGAACTAGCGAACAAGAGACCCAGTACTTC CASSSRTSEQETQYF TRBJ2-5 TRBD2 TRBV28 few
TGTGCCAGCAGACCGGGAGGACAGGGCTACGAGCAGTACTTC CASRPGGQGYEQYF TRBJ2-7 . TRBV28 .
TGCGCCAGCAGCCAAGGTCTTCCGGGACTAGCGGGAGCTTGGGATACGCAGTATTTT CASSQGLPGLAGAWDTQYF TRBJ2-3 TRBD2 TRBV4-1 .
TGTGCCAGCTCACCCTACGATGAGCAGTTCTTC CASSPYDEQFF TRBJ2-1 . TRBV18 .
TGTGCCAGCAGTTTCTCTAGCTCCTACGAGCAGTACTTC CASSFSSSYEQYF TRBJ2-7 . TRBV27 .
TGTGCCACCAGCGTTACCCTAGCGGCACAAGAGACCCAGTACTTC CATSVTLAAQETQYF TRBJ2-5 TRBD2 TRBV15 .
TGTGCCAGCAGCACCCCCTGGACAGCTCAAGAGACCCAGTACTTC CASSTPWTAQETQYF TRBJ2-5 . TRBV7-6 .
TGTGCCAGCTCACCACTAGCCCGGGAATCTCAGACCCAGTACTTC CASSPLARESQTQYF TRBJ2-5 . TRBV18 .
TGCGCCAGCAGCCAATCCGGGGGTAAAAATGGCTACACCTTC CASSQSGGKNGYTF TRBJ1-2 . TRBV4-3 .
TGTGCCTGGAGTGATGAGGCAGCCTTTAGAATTACTGAAGCTTTCTTT CAWSDEAAFRITEAFF TRBJ1-1 . TRBV30 .
TGTGCCAGCAGCGGGACAGGGGGCTTAAGCGAGCAGTACTTC CASSGTGGLSEQYF TRBJ2-7 TRBD1 TRBV7-2 few
TGTGCCAGCAGTTTAAGGCGCCCGACAGGCTCGAATGAAAAACTGTTTTTT CASSLRRPTGSNEKLFF TRBJ1-4 . TRBV27 .
TGTGCCAGCACCCGGACCCCCGGGGACACTGAAGCTTTCTTT CASTRTPGDTEAFF TRBJ1-1 . TRBV6-1 .
TGTGCCAGCAGCTTAGGGACAGTTTACGAGCAGTACTTC CASSLGTVYEQYF TRBJ2-7 . TRBV11-3 .
TGTGCCAGCAGTTTATGGCTGCAGGGCAAAACTTTCTTT CASSLWLQGKTFF TRBJ1-1 . TRBV27 .
TGTGCCAGCAGTGAACCTTATACTAACACACCTTACTACGAGCAGTACTTC CASSEPYTNTPYYEQYF TRBJ2-7 . TRBV6-1 .
TGTGCCAGCAGCGTAGCTGAGGGGGGGAGCACTGAAGCTTTCTTT CASSVAEGGSTEAFF TRBJ1-1 . TRBV9 .
TGTGCCATCAGCGCCGGGACAGAGTCGGAAAAACTGTTTTTT CAISAGTESEKLFF TRBJ1-4 TRBD1 TRBV10-3 .
TGTGCCTGGAGTCCAGGGTTCGGCTACACCTTC CAWSPGFGYTF TRBJ1-2 . TRBV30 .
TGTGCCAGCACCACCGACAGGGCTGGGAACGAGCAGTACTTC CASTTDRAGNEQYF TRBJ2-7 TRBD1 TRBV28 few
TGCAGCGTTGGGACATCTAGGACAGGGTTCGGGGAGCTGTTTTTT CSVGTSRTGFGELFF TRBJ2-2 TRBD1 TRBV29-1 once